The source of this T cell receptor (beta chain) is a study of breast tumors, draining lymph nodes, adjacent tissues. Germline V gives CDR1 SGHTA, CDR2 FQGNSA. CDR3 length: 14 residues. The V gene lost 5 bases and the J gene lost 2 bases, with 12 bases spanning the gap. From the multiplex PCR reads, TCRdb called clonotypes with MiXCR, one entry per CDR3 protein. The table shows about 100,000 distinct CDR3 sequences, with 21% occurring only once. Breast cancer patients provided tissue from their axillary draining lymph nodes. The chain carries TRBV7-2 and TRBJ1-1; D unclear. This clonotype was sampled from a female donor with breast cancer. Some clones in this sample may be carry-over from other donors' samples. The sample comprised axillary lymph node tissue. The CDR3 region is CASSLTSLNTEAFF. The CDR3 nucleotides are TGTGCCAGCAGCCTGACGAGTCTCAACACTGAAGCTTTCTTT.